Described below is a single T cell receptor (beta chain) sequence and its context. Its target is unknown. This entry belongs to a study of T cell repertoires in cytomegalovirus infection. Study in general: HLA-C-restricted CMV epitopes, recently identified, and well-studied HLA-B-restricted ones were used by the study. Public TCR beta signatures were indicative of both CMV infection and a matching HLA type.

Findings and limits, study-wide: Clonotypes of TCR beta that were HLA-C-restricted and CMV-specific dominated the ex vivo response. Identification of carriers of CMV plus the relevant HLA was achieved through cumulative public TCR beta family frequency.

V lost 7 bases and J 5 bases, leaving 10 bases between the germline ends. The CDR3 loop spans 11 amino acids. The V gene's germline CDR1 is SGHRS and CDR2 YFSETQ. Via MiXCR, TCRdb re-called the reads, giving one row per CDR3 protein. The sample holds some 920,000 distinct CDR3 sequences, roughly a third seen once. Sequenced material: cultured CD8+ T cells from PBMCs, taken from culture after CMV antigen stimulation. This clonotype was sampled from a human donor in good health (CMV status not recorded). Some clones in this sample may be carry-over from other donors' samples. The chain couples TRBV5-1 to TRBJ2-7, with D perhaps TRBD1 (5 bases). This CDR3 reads CASGHLNEQYF. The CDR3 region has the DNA TGCGCCAGCGGACACCTTAACGAGCAGTACTTC.